Below are 4 T cell receptor beta chains sequenced from a single sample in a study of T cells in Graves' hyperthyroidism and ophthalmopathy. Researchers took RNA transcripts and amplified the TCR beta CDR3 regions from them. The HTBI primer set was used in a first-round RT-PCR of the TCR CDR3. TCRdb re-called the multiplex PCR reads with MiXCR, one entry per CDR3 protein. The repertoire includes hundreds of thousands of distinct CDR3 sequences, 14% of them detected once, and around 9.6% sits in the top ten. Sequencing was done on a sample of blood. The receptors shown here come from a woman younger than 30 with Graves' hyperthyroidism.

This chain connects TRBV19 to TRBJ2-5; 10 positions agree with TRBD2. The CDR3 is 18 amino acids. Germline V gene sequence: CDR1 LNHDA, CDR2 SQIVND (reference sequence). The V and J ends lost 1 base and 5 bases, in that order; junction bases with no gene match: 13. The CDR3 coding sequence is TGTGCCAGTAGTATAGTGCTAGGAGCGGGAGGGCCTCGGGAGACCCAGTACTTC. Encoded protein: CASSIVLGAGGPRETQYF. The entire variable domain, with the rest obtained from reference TRBV19 and TRBJ2-5, is as follows: DGGITQSPKYLFRKEGQNVTLSCEQNLNHDAMYWYRQDPGQGLRLIYYSQIVNDFQKGDIAEGYSVSREKKESFPLTVTSAQKNPTAFYLCASSIVLGAGGPRETQYFGPGTRLLVL.

This clonotype was observed many times. V gene TRBV30 combines with J gene TRBJ2-7, with 10 bases lining up with TRBD2. Looked up from germline, CDR1 is GTSNPN and CDR2 is SVGIG (reference sequence). V lost 5 bases, J lost 4 bases, and 14 bases stayed unmatched. The CDR3 runs to 16 residues. The CDR3 region is CAWGGAKLAGRYEQYF. The DNA for the CDR3 is TGTGCCTGGGGTGGGGCTAAACTAGCGGGAAGGTACGAGCAGTACTTC.

This clonotype came up a few times. The V and J genes are TRBV7-8 and TRBJ2-1; weak D call: TRBD2 (6 bases). V shed 5 bases and J shed 7 bases, with 18 bases lying between them. This CDR3 is built from 15 residues. In germline, CDR1 is SGHVS, CDR2 FQNEAQ. The CDR3 spells CASSLSGLTMNEQFF. The CDR3 DNA follows: TGTGCCAGCAGCCTTAGCGGTCTGACTATGAATGAGCAGTTCTTC.

This clonotype showed up just a few times. The chain employs TRBV29-1 and TRBJ2-3, with 9 bases lining up with TRBD2. CDR1 is SQVTM and CDR2 is ANQGSEA in the germline V gene. There are 15 residues in the CDR3. V lost 7 bases and J lost 2; bases outside the gene matches: 10. CDR3 sequence reads: CSAYLASGTTDTQYF. For the CDR3, the DNA is TGCAGCGCCTACCTGGCTAGCGGGACCACAGATACGCAGTATTTT.